The 13 T cell receptor beta chains given below trace back to one sample, sequenced in a study of blood T cell repertoires in COVID-19. Here immunoSEQ multiplex PCR was the method, and the copy in TCRdb shows in-frame clones only, minus some. The sample has fewer than 80,000 clones, approximately 86% seen once; the top ten hold 5.5% to 7.5%. Source material: peripheral blood. The source of these receptors is an elderly man with COVID-19, enrolled during active disease.

This clone showed up just a few times. V usage is TRBV7-9 and J usage is TRBJ2-3, with D possibly being TRBD2 (6 bases). The germline V and J ends were trimmed by 2 bases and 1 base, with 10 bases remaining between them. The CDR3 contains 15 residues. Germline V CDR1 and CDR2: SEHNR, FQNEAQ (reference sequence). CDR3: CASSLLGGGTDTQYF. The CDR3 DNA is TGTGCCAGCAGCTTACTGGGGGGAGGCACAGATACGCAGTATTTT.

The chain recombines TRBV6-4 with TRBJ1-1; 9 bases map to TRBD1. CDR3 length: 17 amino acids. Germline V CDR1 and CDR2: MRHNA, SNTAGT. J lost 2 bases, V lost 7 bases, and 14 bases had no gene match. CDR3 sequence: CASKITGVDRGNTEAFF. The CDR3 DNA follows: TGTGCCAGCAAGATTACAGGGGTGGACAGGGGAAACACTGAAGCTTTCTTT.

V usage is TRBV2 and J usage is TRBJ2-7; 9 nucleotides agree with TRBD1. The CDR3 is made up of 13 amino acids. Germline CDR1 and CDR2: SNHLY and FYNNEI. The ends lost 5 bases at V and 7 bases at J; junction bases unmatched: 6. This CDR3 is CASSRDRAGEQYF. CDR3 DNA sequence: TGTGCCAGCAGTAGGGACAGGGCGGGGGAGCAGTACTTC.

CDR3 sequence (DNA): TGCGCCACTCGGACAGGGGGGGGCACCGGGGAGCTGTTTTTT. Translation gives CATRTGGGTGELFF. The J gene is TRBJ2-2, the V gene TRBV5-1; 10 bases line up with TRBD1. The CDR3 has 14 amino acids. Germline V gene lookup returns CDR1 SGHRS and CDR2 YFSETQ. V lost 9 bases and J lost 4; bases outside the gene matches: 6. Filled out from reference TRBV5-1 and TRBJ2-2, the complete variable domain reads KAGVTQTPRYLIKTRGQQVTLSCSPISGHRSVSWYQQTPGQGLQFLFEYFSETQRNKGNFPGRFSGRQFSNSRSEMNVSTLELGDSALYLCATRTGGGTGELFFGEGSRLTVL.

The CDR3 DNA follows: TGTGCCAGCAGTATCGGAGAAGGGAGGGGTGGCTACACCTTC. It yields the protein CASSIGEGRGGYTF. The rearrangement uses TRBV28 and TRBJ1-2, with a tentative D call TRBD1 (5 bases). The V gene lost 5 bases and the J gene lost 7 bases, with 17 bases spanning the gap. Germline CDR1 and CDR2: MDHEN and SYDVKM. This CDR3 spans 14 amino acids.

The chain couples TRBV18 to TRBJ1-4; 10 bases map to TRBD1. The CDR3 covers 17 residues. The V gene end was trimmed by 2 bases and the J gene end by 8 bases; junction bases not matched to a gene: 11. Germline V lookup: CDR1 KGHSH, CDR2 LQKENI. CDR3 in amino acids: CASSPISRGTGVEKLFF. The DNA for the CDR3 is TGTGCCAGCTCACCAATTAGCCGCGGGACAGGGGTGGAAAAACTGTTTTTT.

The chain joins TRBV5-6 to TRBJ1-5, with D possibly matching TRBD1 (5 bases). The V gene lost 0 bases and the J gene lost 0 bases, with 7 bases spanning the gap. Germline CDR1 and CDR2: SGHDT and YYEEEE. This CDR3 region has 15 residues. CDR3 sequence (DNA): TGTGCCAGCAGCTTGGCCGGGGGTAGCAATCAGCCCCAGCATTTT. It translates to CASSLAGGSNQPQHF. Full variable domain (remainder filled in from reference TRBV5-6 and TRBJ1-5): DAGVTQSPTHLIKTRGQQVTLRCSPKSGHDTVSWYQQALGQGPQFIFQYYEEEERQRGNFPDRFSGHQFPNYSSELNVNALLLGDSALYLCASSLAGGSNQPQHFGDGTRLSIL.

The chain combines TRBV10-3 with TRBJ1-2, with 8 bases fitting TRBD1. Germline CDR1 and CDR2: ENHRY and SYGVKD. The J segment lost 7 bases and the V segment lost 2 bases, leaving 3 bases of the junction unmatched. The CDR3 consists of 13 residues. In nucleotides, the CDR3 is TGTGCCATCAGTGAGGGACAGGGTTTTGGCTACACCTTC. Translation: CAISEGQGFGYTF.

The chain is built from TRBV6-1 and TRBJ2-7; 8 bases align to TRBD1. This CDR3 is 14 amino acids long. Germline trimming cut 3 bases from V and 8 bases from J; bases unmatched to any gene: 9. CDR1 MNHNS and CDR2 SASEGT come from the germline V gene. CDR3 coding DNA: TGTGCCAGCAGTGAGCCCTGGACAGGGAGGAAGCAGTACTTC. Translation gives CASSEPWTGRKQYF.

The V call is TRBV7-8, the J call TRBJ1-5, with D hard to call. Trimming took off 3 bases at V and 4 bases at J, with 7 bases between the two ends. This CDR3 region has 13 residues. In germline, CDR1 is SGHVS, CDR2 FQNEAQ. The CDR3 nucleotides are TGTGCCAGCAGCTTCGGGAGGAATCAGCCCCAGCATTTT. It yields the protein CASSFGRNQPQHF.

This rearrangement joins TRBV19 to TRBJ1-2; TRBD1 aligns across 7 bases. The V segment lost 5 bases and the J segment 4 bases; nucleotides outside the gene matches: 7. The CDR3 runs to 14 residues. Germline values: CDR1 LNHDA, CDR2 SQIVND (reference sequence). In DNA, the CDR3 is TGTGCCAGTAGTGAGGGGGCCGGCATCTATGGCTACACCTTC. Translation: CASSEGAGIYGYTF.

The chain has TRBV7-2 and TRBJ2-5, with 7 bases aligning to TRBD2. The CDR3 runs to 16 residues. The V and J ends lost 1 base and 4 bases, in that order; junction bases with no gene match: 9. Germline assignment: CDR1 SGHTA and CDR2 FQGNSA. The CDR3 DNA reads TGTGCCAGCAGCTTAGGTCCTAGCGGTGTCGGAGAGACCCAGTACTTC. Translating gives CASSLGPSGVGETQYF.

V usage is TRBV5-6 and J usage is TRBJ1-6; the match to TRBD1 covers 10 bases. This CDR3 is built from 19 residues. With V trimmed by 4 bases and J by 1 base, 11 bases remained unmatched. CDR1 and CDR2 from the germline V gene are SGHDT and YYEEEE. The CDR3 reads CASSTSRDRGRSYNSPLHF. The CDR3 DNA follows: TGTGCCAGCAGCACGTCCCGGGACAGGGGCCGGTCCTATAATTCACCCCTCCACTTT.